This T cell receptor (beta chain) is from a study of T-cell memory formation after mild COVID-19. Study background: For the most part, TCR clusters were specific to one donor.

The TCR alpha and TCR beta cDNA libraries, bearing sample barcodes and UMIs, were generated by 5'RACE using constant-segment primers. TCRdb ran MiXCR on the 5' RACE reads and lists one entry per CDR3 protein. The sample holds under 35,000 distinct CDR3 sequences, about 16% seen once. This clonotype was counted many times. Its matching antigen is unknown. The CDR3 covers 13 residues. CDR1 is MNHEY, CDR2 SMNVEV, per germline (reference sequence). V was trimmed by 7 bases and J by 2 bases, leaving 11 bases between them. General study points: Clones that contracted from day 15 to 85 had balanced CD4/CD8; later expanders were CD4+ biased.

This clonotype was obtained from an adult who had mild COVID-19 (a few samples of this study predate the infection). Cell type and time point are not known. The sequencing input was PBMCs or a T cell subset sorted from them (not recorded which). The chain has TRBV27 and TRBJ1-2; D is uncertain. CDR3 DNA sequence: TGTGCCAGCAAGGGTCAGGACAACTATGGCTACACCTTC. Its translation: CASKGQDNYGYTF.